A selection of T cell receptor beta chains follows, all from one sample in a study of blood T cell repertoires in COVID-19. Sequencing was performed with immunoSEQ multiplex PCR; in TCRdb, only in-frame clones are kept and a portion is missing. The table has some 89,000 clones, roughly 82% seen once. The sample comprised peripheral blood. All receptors derive from a woman at least 80 years old with acute or convalescent COVID-19. Both conserved end residues are part of each CDR3. The D gene is left open where the match is weak. Clone size appears in some rows only: once, few, many, or a class for an expanded clone.

CDR3 length	clone size	V gene	J gene	D gene	CDR3 protein	CDR3 DNA
14	.	TRBV27	TRBJ2-5	.	CASSLTHNQETQYF	TGTGCCAGCAGTCTAACTCATAATCAAGAGACCCAGTACTTC
15	.	TRBV6-5	TRBJ2-1	.	CASSLAESSYNEQFF	TGTGCCAGCAGTTTAGCGGAGAGCTCCTACAATGAGCAGTTCTTC
16	.	TRBV7-9	TRBJ1-6	TRBD1	CASSPRQGAENSPLHF	TGTGCCAGCAGCCCAAGACAGGGGGCTGAAAATTCACCCCTCCACTTT
13	.	TRBV28	TRBJ1-1	.	CASRLPQGTEAFF	TGTGCCAGCAGGTTACCCCAGGGGACTGAAGCTTTCTTT
15	.	TRBV19	TRBJ1-1	.	CASSIGGEPNTEAFF	TGTGCCAGTAGTATAGGGGGGGAGCCGAACACTGAAGCTTTCTTT
13	.	TRBV29-1	TRBJ1-1	.	CSVERDRLTEAFF	TGCAGCGTTGAAAGAGACAGGCTTACTGAAGCTTTCTTT
15	.	TRBV5-5	TRBJ2-7	TRBD1	CASSFSFRTGYEQYF	TGTGCCAGCAGCTTCTCGTTTAGGACAGGCTACGAGCAGTACTTC
14	.	TRBV3-1/TRBV3-2	TRBJ1-2	.	CASSQPGWDSGYTF	TGTGCCAGCAGCCAACCGGGGTGGGATTCTGGCTACACCTTC
15	.	TRBV19	TRBJ2-2	.	CASSITGANTGELFF	TGTGCCAGTAGTATCACAGGAGCGAACACCGGGGAGCTGTTTTTT
15	.	TRBV9	TRBJ2-7	.	CASSVAWRDSYEQYF	TGTGCCAGCAGCGTAGCTTGGCGGGATTCCTACGAGCAGTACTTC
14	.	TRBV5-6	TRBJ1-6	TRBD1	CASSADRDNSPLHF	TGTGCCAGCAGCGCGGACAGGGATAATTCACCCCTCCACTTT
16	.	TRBV5-1	TRBJ2-2	.	CASRLGPTGSTGELFF	TGCGCCAGCAGACTAGGCCCCACCGGTTCCACCGGGGAGCTGTTTTTT
17	.	TRBV7-2	TRBJ1-1	TRBD1	CASSLGGPRDSYTEAFF	TGTGCCAGCAGCTTGGGGGGTCCGCGGGACAGTTACACTGAAGCTTTCTTT
16	.	TRBV19	TRBJ1-4	TRBD1	CASSRHTGQGNEKLFF	TGTGCCAGTAGTCGTCACACGGGACAGGGAAATGAAAAACTGTTTTTT
15	once	TRBV7-3	TRBJ2-7	TRBD1	CASSYRDRETYEQYF	TGTGCCAGCAGCTACCGGGACAGGGAGACCTACGAGCAGTACTTC
11	.	TRBV6-5	TRBJ1-1	TRBD1	CASSSTGESFF	TGTGCCAGCAGTTCGACAGGGGAGTCTTTCTTT
12	.	TRBV29-1	TRBJ1-2	.	CSVDRGNYGYTF	TGCAGCGTTGATAGGGGAAACTATGGCTACACCTTC
15	.	TRBV11-3	TRBJ2-1	.	CASSWGGGTDNEQFF	TGTGCCAGCAGCTGGGGCGGTGGTACGGACAATGAGCAGTTCTTC
15	.	TRBV7-8	TRBJ1-4	.	CASSLGGSLNEKLFF	TGTGCCAGCAGTCTAGGAGGAAGCTTAAATGAAAAACTGTTTTTT
14	medium-sized	TRBV20-1	TRBJ1-2	.	CSASKDHGGYGYTF	TGCAGTGCTAGTAAAGACCACGGGGGGTATGGCTACACCTTC
16	.	TRBV5-1	TRBJ2-7	TRBD2	CASSFSGTSGSYEQYF	TGCGCCAGCAGCTTTAGCGGTACTAGCGGGAGCTACGAGCAGTACTTC
17	.	TRBV6-4	TRBJ2-1	TRBD1	CASSMSGQGYSYNEQFF	TGTGCCAGCAGTATGTCGGGACAGGGTTACTCCTACAATGAGCAGTTCTTC
14	.	TRBV3-1/TRBV3-2	TRBJ1-6	TRBD1	CASSQGQGNSPLHF	TGTGCCAGCAGCCAGGGACAGGGGAATTCACCCCTCCACTTT
13	.	TRBV4-1	TRBJ1-1	TRBD1	CASSLPGQGTTFF	TGCGCCAGCAGCCTCCCGGGACAGGGTACTACTTTCTTT
14	.	TRBV10-3	TRBJ1-6	.	CAISEGAPGSPLHF	TGTGCCATCAGTGAAGGAGCCCCCGGTTCACCCCTCCACTTT
12	.	TRBV2	TRBJ1-1	.	CASSSRGTEAFF	TGTGCCAGCAGTAGTAGGGGGACTGAAGCTTTCTTT